This T cell receptor beta chain was recovered during a study of long-term antiretroviral therapy in people with HIV. The study, taken as a whole, reports: Adherence to ART, viral resistance and therapy changes lacked any data.

Comments on this clone: Its antigen is unidentified.

immunoSEQ v3.0 was run at survey level. Here immunoSEQ multiplex PCR was the method, and the copy in TCRdb shows in-frame clones only, minus some. The sample yields around 21,000 clones, roughly 80% seen once. Looked up from germline, CDR1 is SGDLS and CDR2 is YYNGEE. The CDR3 totals 15 residues. J lost 8 bases, V lost 3 bases, and 5 bases had no gene match. The chain links TRBV9 to TRBJ1-6, with TRBD1 matching over 10 bases. The TCR comes from a woman aged 25 to 39 with HIV. This material consisted of unsorted PBMCs, taken 0.2 years after starting antiretroviral therapy. Here the CDR3 reads CASSERDRGYSPLHF. DNA of the CDR3: TGTGCCAGCAGCGAGCGGGACAGGGGATATTCACCCCTCCACTTT.